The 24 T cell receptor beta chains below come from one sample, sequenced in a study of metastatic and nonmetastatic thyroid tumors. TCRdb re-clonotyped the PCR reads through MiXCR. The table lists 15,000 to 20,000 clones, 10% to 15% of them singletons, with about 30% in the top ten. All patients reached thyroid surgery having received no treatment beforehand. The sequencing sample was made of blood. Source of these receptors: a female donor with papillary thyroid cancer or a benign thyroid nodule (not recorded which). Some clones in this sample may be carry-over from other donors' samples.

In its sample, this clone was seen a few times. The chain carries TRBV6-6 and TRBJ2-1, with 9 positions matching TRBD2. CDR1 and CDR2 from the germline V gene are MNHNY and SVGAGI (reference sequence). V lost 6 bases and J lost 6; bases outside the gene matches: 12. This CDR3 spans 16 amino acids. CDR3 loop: CASSPTPSGRSNEQFF. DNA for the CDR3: TGTGCCAGCAGCCCTACTCCCAGCGGGAGGTCCAATGAGCAGTTCTTC.

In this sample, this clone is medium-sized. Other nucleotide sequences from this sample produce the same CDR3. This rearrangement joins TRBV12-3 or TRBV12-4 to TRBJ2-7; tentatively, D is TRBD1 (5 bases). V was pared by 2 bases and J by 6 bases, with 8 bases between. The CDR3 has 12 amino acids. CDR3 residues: CASSLQGFEQYF. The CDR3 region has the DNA TGTGCCAGCAGTTTACAGGGTTTCGAGCAGTACTTC.

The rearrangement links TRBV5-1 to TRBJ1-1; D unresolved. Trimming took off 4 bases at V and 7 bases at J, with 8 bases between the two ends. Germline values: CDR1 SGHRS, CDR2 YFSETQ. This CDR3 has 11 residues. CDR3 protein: CASSPQCEAFF. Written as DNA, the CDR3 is TGCGCCAGCAGCCCCCAGTGTGAAGCTTTCTTT. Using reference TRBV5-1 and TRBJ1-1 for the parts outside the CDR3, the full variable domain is KAGVTQTPRYLIKTRGQQVTLSCSPISGHRSVSWYQQTPGQGLQFLFEYFSETQRNKGNFPGRFSGRQFSNSRSEMNVSTLELGDSALYLCASSPQCEAFFGQGTRLTVV.

The CDR3 region is CASSPPTGPPYNEQFF. The CDR3, as DNA: TGTGCCAGCAGCCCCCCCACAGGACCACCCTACAATGAGCAGTTCTTC. V is TRBV28 and J is TRBJ2-1; D may be TRBD1 (5 bases). Germline V CDR1 and CDR2: MDHEN, SYDVKM. The CDR3 is made up of 16 amino acids. Trimming cost V 6 bases and J 2 bases, with 17 bases left between them.

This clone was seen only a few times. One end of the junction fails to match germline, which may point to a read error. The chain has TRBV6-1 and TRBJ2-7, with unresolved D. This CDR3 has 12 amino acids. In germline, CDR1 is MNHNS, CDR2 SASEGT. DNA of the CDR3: TGTGCCAGCAGTGAATTGGGGTACGATCATTATTTC. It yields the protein CASSELGYDHYF.

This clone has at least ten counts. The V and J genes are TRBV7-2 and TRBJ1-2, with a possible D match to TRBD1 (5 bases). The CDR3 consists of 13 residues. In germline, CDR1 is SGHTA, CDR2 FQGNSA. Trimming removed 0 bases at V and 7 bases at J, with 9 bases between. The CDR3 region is CASSLAGGGGYTF. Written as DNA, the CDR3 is TGTGCCAGCAGCTTAGCGGGGGGAGGTGGCTACACCTTC.

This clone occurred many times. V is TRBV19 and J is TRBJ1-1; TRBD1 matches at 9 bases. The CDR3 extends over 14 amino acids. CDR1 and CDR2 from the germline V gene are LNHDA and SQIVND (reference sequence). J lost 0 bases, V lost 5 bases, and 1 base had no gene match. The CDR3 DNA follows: TGTGCCAGTAGTGACAGGGGGATGAACACTGAAGCTTTCTTT. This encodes CASSDRGMNTEAFF.

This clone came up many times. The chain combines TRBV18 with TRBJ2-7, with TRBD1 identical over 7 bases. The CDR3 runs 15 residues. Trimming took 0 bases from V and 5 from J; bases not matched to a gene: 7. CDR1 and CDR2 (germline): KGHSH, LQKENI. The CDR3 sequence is CASSPPHRGNDEQYF. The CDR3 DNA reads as TGTGCCAGCTCACCACCCCACAGGGGTAACGACGAGCAGTACTTC.

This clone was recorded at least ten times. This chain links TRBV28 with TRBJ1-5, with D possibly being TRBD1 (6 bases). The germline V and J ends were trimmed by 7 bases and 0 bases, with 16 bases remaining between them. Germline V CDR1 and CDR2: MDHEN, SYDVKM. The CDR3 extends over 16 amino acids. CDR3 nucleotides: TGTGCCAGCACAGGGGTTATAGGACATAGCAATCAGCCCCAGCATTTT. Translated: CASTGVIGHSNQPQHF.

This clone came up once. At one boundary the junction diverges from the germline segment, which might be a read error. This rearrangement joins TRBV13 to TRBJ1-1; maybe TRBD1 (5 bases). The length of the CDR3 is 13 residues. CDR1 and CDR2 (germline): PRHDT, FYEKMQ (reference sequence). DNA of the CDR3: TGTTCCAGCAGTCCCGATGGGGGGACTGAAGCTTTCTTT. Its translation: CSSSPDGGTEAFF.

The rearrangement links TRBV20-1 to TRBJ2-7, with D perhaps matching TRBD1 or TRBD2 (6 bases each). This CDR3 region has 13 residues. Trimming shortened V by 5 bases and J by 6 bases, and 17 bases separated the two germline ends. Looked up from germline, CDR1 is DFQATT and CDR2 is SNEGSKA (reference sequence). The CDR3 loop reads CSAGGTNDLEQYF. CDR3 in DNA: TGCAGTGCTGGAGGGACAAATGACCTCGAGCAGTACTTC.

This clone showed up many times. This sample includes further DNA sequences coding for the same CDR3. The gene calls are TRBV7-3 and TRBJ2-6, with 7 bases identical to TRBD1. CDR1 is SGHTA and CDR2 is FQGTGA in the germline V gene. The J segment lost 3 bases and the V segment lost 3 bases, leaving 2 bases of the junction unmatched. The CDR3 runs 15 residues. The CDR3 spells CASSFDRVGANVLTF. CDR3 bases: TGTGCCAGCAGCTTCGACAGGGTTGGGGCCAACGTCCTGACTTTC.

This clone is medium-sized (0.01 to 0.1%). In DNA form, the CDR3 reads TGTGCTGTGTTTCGGGGAAGGGGCATAGCAGATACGCAGTATTTT. Its protein product is CAVFRGRGIADTQYF. This sequence joins TRBV6-1 and TRBJ2-3; perhaps D is TRBD1 or TRBD2 (5 bases each). CDR3 length: 15 residues. Germline V gives CDR1 MNHNS, CDR2 SASEGT.

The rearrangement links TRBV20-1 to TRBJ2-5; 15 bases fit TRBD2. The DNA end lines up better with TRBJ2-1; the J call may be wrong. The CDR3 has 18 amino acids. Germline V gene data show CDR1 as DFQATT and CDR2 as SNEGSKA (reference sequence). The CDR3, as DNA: TGCAGTGCTAGAGATCTTTCATGGACTAGCGGGAGGGGAAATGAGCAGTTCTTC. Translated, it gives CSARDLSWTSGRGNEQFF.

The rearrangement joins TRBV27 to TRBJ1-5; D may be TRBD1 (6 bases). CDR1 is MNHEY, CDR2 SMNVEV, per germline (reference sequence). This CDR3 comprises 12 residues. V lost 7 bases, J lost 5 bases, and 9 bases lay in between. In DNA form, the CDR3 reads TGTGCCAGCAAACAGGGCTATCAGCCCCAGCATTTT. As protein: CASKQGYQPQHF.

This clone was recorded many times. CDR3 residues: CASSLGYGREETQYF. The CDR3 nucleotides read TGTGCCAGCAGCCTCGGCTACGGCAGGGAGGAGACCCAGTACTTC. The chain carries TRBV7-9 and TRBJ2-5; the D call may be TRBD1 or TRBD2 (5 bases each). The germline V gene has CDR1 SEHNR and CDR2 FQNEAQ (reference sequence). The CDR3 totals 15 residues. The V gene lost 5 bases and the J gene lost 5 bases, with 18 bases spanning the gap.

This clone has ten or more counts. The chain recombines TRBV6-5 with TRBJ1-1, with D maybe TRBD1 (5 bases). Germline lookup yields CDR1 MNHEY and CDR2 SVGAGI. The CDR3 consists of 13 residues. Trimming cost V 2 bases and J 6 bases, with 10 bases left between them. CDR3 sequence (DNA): TGTGCCAGCAGTTACAAGCAGGGCCCTGAAGCTTTCTTT. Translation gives CASSYKQGPEAFF.

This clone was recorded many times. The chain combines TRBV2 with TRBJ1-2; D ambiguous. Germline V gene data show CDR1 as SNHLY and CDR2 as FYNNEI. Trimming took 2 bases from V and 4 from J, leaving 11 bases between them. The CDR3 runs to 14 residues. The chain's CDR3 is CASSELGGSYGYTF. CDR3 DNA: TGTGCCAGCAGTGAACTGGGAGGCAGCTATGGCTACACCTTC.

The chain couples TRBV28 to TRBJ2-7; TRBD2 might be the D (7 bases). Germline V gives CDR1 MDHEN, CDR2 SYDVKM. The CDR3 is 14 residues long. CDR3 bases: TGTGCGGGGGCCGAGGGAGGGGTCCGGTCCGAGCAGTACTTC. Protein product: CAGAEGGVRSEQYF.

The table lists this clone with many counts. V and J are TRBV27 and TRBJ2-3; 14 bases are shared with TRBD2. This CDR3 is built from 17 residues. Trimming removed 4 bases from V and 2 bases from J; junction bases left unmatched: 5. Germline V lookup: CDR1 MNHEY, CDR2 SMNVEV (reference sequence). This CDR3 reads CASSSRLAGGITDTQYF. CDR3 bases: TGTGCCAGCAGTTCCCGACTAGCGGGAGGGATCACAGATACGCAGTATTTT.

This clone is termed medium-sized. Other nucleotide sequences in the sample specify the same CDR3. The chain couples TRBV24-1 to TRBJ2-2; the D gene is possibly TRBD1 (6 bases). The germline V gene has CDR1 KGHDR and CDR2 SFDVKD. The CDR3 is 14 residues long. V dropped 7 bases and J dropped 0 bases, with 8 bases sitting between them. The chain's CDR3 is CATRGQANTGELFF. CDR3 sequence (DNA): TGTGCCACCAGGGGACAAGCGAACACCGGGGAGCTGTTTTTT.

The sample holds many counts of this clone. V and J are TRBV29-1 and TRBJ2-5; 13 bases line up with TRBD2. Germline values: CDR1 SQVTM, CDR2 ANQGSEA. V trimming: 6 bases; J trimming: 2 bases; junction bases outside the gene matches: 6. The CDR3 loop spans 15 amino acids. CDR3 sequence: CSVAGTSGNQETQYF. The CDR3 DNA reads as TGCAGCGTCGCCGGGACTAGCGGGAATCAAGAGACCCAGTACTTC. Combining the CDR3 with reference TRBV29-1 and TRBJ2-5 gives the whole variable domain SAVISQKPSRDICQRGTSLTIQCQVDSQVTMMFWYRQQPGQSLTLIATANQGSEATYESGFVIDKFPISRPNLTFSTLTVSNMSPEDSSIYLCSVAGTSGNQETQYFGPGTRLLVL.

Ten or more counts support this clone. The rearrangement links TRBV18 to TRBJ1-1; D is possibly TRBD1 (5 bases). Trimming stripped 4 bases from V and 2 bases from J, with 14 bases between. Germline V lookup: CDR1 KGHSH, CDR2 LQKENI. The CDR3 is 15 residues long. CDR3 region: CASSLGGTLNTEAFF. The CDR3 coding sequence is TGTGCCAGCTCACTGGGGGGGACCCTTAACACTGAAGCTTTCTTT.

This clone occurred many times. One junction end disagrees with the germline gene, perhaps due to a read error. CDR3: CASSPQGWGNQPQHF. The CDR3 bases are TGTGCCAGCTCCCCACAGGGTTGGGGCAATCAGCCCCAGCATTTT. The genes are TRBV18 and TRBJ1-5, with TRBD1 as a possible D gene (6 bases). CDR3 size: 15 residues. Germline CDR1 and CDR2: KGHSH and LQKENI.